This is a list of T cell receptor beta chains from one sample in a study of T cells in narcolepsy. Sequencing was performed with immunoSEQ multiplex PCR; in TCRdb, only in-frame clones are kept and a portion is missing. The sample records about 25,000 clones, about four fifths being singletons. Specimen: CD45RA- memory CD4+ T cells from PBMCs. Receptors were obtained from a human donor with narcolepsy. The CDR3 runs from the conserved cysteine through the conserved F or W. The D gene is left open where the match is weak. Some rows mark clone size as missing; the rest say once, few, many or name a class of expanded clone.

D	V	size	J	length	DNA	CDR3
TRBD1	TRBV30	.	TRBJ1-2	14	TGTGCCTCCACGGGTAGCACAGGGGTCTATGGCTACACCTTC	CASTGSTGVYGYTF
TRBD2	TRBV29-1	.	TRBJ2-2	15	TGCAGCGTTGATCGGGGGGGATTTTACACCGGGGAGCTGTTTTTT	CSVDRGGFYTGELFF
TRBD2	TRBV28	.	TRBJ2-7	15	TGTGCCAGCAGTTCCAAGGGACTAGGCTCCTACGAGCAGTACTTC	CASSSKGLGSYEQYF
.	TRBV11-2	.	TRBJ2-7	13	TGTGCCAGCAGCTATGGGATTGCGGCCGAGCAGTACTTC	CASSYGIAAEQYF
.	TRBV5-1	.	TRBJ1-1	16	TGCGCCAGCAGCGAAAAGGTGGCAGGTCTGAACACTGAAGCTTTCTTT	CASSEKVAGLNTEAFF
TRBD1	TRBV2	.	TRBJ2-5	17	TGTGCCAGCAGTGAGATCCACAGGGGGAATATCCAAGAGACCCAGTACTTC	CASSEIHRGNIQETQYF
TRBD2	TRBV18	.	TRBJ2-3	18	TGTGCCAGCTCCCCCTCTTCCCCTCCCGGGAGGGGGACAGATACGCAGTATTTT	CASSPSSPPGRGTDTQYF
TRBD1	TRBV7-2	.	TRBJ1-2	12	TGTGCCAGCACCAGACAGGGGGATGGCTACACCTTC	CASTRQGDGYTF
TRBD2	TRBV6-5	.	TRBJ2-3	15	TGTGCCAGCAGTGCGGGGGGGTTAATAGTAGATACGCAGTATTTT	CASSAGGLIVDTQYF
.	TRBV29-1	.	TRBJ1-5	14	TGCAGCGTTGCAGGGTACCAGGGCGATCAGCCCCAGCATTTT	CSVAGYQGDQPQHF
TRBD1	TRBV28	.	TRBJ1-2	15	TGTGCCAGCAGGGACGAGGCAGGGGGCAGGTATGGCTACACCTTC	CASRDEAGGRYGYTF
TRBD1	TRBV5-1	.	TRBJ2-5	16	TGCGCCAGCAGCCGGGGACAGGGCGTGGGTCAAGAGACCCAGTACTTC	CASSRGQGVGQETQYF
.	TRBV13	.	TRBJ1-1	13	TGTGCCAGCAGCTTAACAACAACTACTGAAGCTTTCTTT	CASSLTTTTEAFF
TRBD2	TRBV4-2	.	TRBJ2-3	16	TGTGCCAGCAGCCCCGAAGCGGGAGGGCCCAGAGATACGCAGTATTTT	CASSPEAGGPRDTQYF
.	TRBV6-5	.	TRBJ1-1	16	TGTGCCAGCAGTTACTCGATCTGGGGGGCGCAGACTGAAGCTTTCTTT	CASSYSIWGAQTEAFF
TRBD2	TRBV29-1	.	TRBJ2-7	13	TGCAGCGTTGACATGGGGGGGAACTACGAGCAGTACTTC	CSVDMGGNYEQYF
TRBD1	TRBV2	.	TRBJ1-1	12	TGTGCCAGCCGACAGGGGGTGACTGAAGCTTTCTTT	CASRQGVTEAFF
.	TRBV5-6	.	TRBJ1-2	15	TGTGCCAGCACCCGAAGGAGGGCGATCATCTATGGCTACACCTTC	CASTRRRAIIYGYTF
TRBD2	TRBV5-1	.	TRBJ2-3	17	TGCGCCAGCAGCTTGTCGGTAGCGGGGGGGAAAACAGATACGCAGTATTTT	CASSLSVAGGKTDTQYF
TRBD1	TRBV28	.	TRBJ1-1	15	TGTGCCAGCAGTCACCGGACAGGGGGAGAAACTGAAGCTTTCTTT	CASSHRTGGETEAFF
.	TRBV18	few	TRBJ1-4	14	TGTGCCAGCTCACCACCGGACTCTAATGAAAAACTGTTTTTT	CASSPPDSNEKLFF
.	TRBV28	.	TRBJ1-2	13	TGTGCCAGCAGTTTACCAGGTTCCTATGGCTACACCTTC	CASSLPGSYGYTF
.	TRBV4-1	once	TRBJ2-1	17	TGCGCCAGCAGCCAAGATCCTGGGAAAGGATCCTACAATGAGCAGTTCTTC	CASSQDPGKGSYNEQFF
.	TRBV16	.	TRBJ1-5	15	TGTGCCAGCAGCCAATCAGCCAGGGCTAATCAGCCCCAGCATTTT	CASSQSARANQPQHF
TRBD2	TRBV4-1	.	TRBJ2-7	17	TGCGCCAGCAGCCTGAAAGGGTCTAGCGGATATACCTACGAGCAGTACTTC	CASSLKGSSGYTYEQYF
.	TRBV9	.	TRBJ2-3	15	TGTGCCAGCAGCGCACCTACGGGACCCCCAGATACGCAGTATTTT	CASSAPTGPPDTQYF
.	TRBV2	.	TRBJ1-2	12	TGTGCCAGACGGGTGTTGGACTATGGCTACACCTTC	CARRVLDYGYTF
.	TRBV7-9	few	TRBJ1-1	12	TGTGCCAGCAGCTTCCGGACGGATGAAGCTTTCTTT	CASSFRTDEAFF
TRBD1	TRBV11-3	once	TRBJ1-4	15	TGTGCCAGCAGCACCCGGACAGGCCGTAATGAAAAACTGTTTTTT	CASSTRTGRNEKLFF
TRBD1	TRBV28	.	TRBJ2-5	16	TGTGCCAGCAGTCCCCTGGCAGGGGGCGCGAAGGGGGAGCAGTACTTC	CASSPLAGGAKGEQYF
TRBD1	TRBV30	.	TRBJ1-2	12	TGTGCCTGGAGTCCGACAGGGAAAGGCTACACCTTC	CAWSPTGKGYTF
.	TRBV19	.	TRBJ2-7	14	TGTGCCAGTAAGTCCCCCAGCGACTCCTACGAGCAGTACTTC	CASKSPSDSYEQYF
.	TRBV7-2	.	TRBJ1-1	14	TGTGCCAGCAGCCCAGGACGGGCGAACACTGAAGCTTTCTTT	CASSPGRANTEAFF
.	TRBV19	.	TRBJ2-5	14	TGTGCCAGTAGTATAGTACGGGGGCAAGAGACCCAGTACTTC	CASSIVRGQETQYF
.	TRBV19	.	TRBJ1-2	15	TGTGCCAGTCGGAAGGGTCCAGGGGCGAACTATGGCTACACCTTC	CASRKGPGANYGYTF